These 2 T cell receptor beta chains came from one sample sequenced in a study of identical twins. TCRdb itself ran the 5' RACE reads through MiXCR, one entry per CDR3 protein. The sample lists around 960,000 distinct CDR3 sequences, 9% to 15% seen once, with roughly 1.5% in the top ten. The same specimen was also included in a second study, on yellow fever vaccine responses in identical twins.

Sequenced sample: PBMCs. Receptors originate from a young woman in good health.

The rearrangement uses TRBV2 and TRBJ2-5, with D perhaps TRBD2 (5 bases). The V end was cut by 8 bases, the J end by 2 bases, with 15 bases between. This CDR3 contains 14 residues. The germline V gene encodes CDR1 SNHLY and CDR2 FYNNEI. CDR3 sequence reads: CASAFPGIQETQYF. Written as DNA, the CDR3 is TGTGCCAGCGCTTTTCCGGGGATACAAGAGACCCAGTACTTC.

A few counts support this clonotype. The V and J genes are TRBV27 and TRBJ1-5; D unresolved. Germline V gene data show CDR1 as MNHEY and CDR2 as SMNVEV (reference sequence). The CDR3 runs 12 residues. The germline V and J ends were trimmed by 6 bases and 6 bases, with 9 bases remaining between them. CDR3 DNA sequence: TGTGCCAGCAGGGGGTCGGGTCAGCCCCAGCATTTT. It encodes CASRGSGQPQHF.